This T cell receptor beta chain was profiled in a study of human T cells and chemical hapten exposure. Time point of the sample: healthy volunteer bleed at 6 weeks. The starting material, unfractionated whole blood, was used for total RNA extraction. The sample holds many counts of this clonotype. The target antigen is unknown. TCRdb fed the RACE reads into MiXCR, producing one record per CDR3 protein. The sample consists of about 77,000 distinct CDR3 sequences, about 8.6% of them appearing once. Regarding the study as a whole: Those TCRs sitting above 1 in 1000 frequency stayed the same with DPC sensitization.

Germline V lookup: CDR1 SQVTM, CDR2 ANQGSEA. This CDR3 has 14 residues. V lost 4 bases and J 4 bases, leaving 16 bases between the germline ends. The chain combines TRBV29-1 with TRBJ1-1, with D perhaps TRBD1 (5 bases). The receptor was isolated from a female donor in good health. Some clones in this sample may be carry-over from other donors' samples. The source material was whole blood. CDR3 protein: CSVVFAGLVTEAFF. CDR3 in DNA: TGCAGCGTTGTGTTCGCGGGGCTCGTCACTGAAGCTTTCTTT.